This entry lists 25 T cell receptor beta chains sequenced from one sample in a study of blood T cell repertoires in COVID-19. The protocol was immunoSEQ multiplex PCR, while the TCRdb copy is restricted to in-frame clones and leaves out a portion. The sample contains tens of thousands of clones, 82% of which appear only once. Input material: peripheral blood. The source of these receptors is a woman in her sixties with acute or convalescent COVID-19.

The chain joins TRBV6-1 to TRBJ2-1; D perhaps matches TRBD2 (5 bases). Trimming took off 3 bases at V and 8 bases at J, with 14 bases between the two ends. The CDR3 spans 14 residues. Looked up from germline, CDR1 is MNHNS and CDR2 is SASEGT. The CDR3 region is CASSEAGGVDEQFF. The CDR3 DNA sequence: TGTGCCAGCAGTGAGGCGGGTGGGGTAGATGAGCAGTTCTTC.

The V call is TRBV9, the J call TRBJ2-5, with TRBD2 matching over 7 bases. V shed 0 bases, J shed 7 bases, and the junction held 3 bases outside the gene matches. Germline V gene lookup returns CDR1 SGDLS and CDR2 YYNGEE. This CDR3 region has 13 residues. CDR3 DNA: TGTGCCAGCAGCGTAGCTCAGCGGGGGACCCAGTACTTC. As protein: CASSVAQRGTQYF.

The chain uses TRBV11-2 and TRBJ1-6; 7 bases are a match to TRBD1. From germline, CDR1 is SGHAT and CDR2 FQNNGV. After removal of 3 bases from V and 0 bases from J, the junction contained 5 bases not matched to a gene. The CDR3 spans 17 residues. The DNA for the CDR3 is TGTGCCAGCAGCTTCTTGGGACAGAGCTCCTATAATTCACCCCTCCACTTT. Protein product: CASSFLGQSSYNSPLHF.

J is TRBJ2-2 and V is TRBV19; no reliable D call. CDR1 LNHDA and CDR2 SQIVND come from the germline V gene (reference sequence). The CDR3 length is 13 residues. V was cut by 4 bases and J by 6 bases, with 9 bases left in between. CDR3 coding DNA: TGTGCCAGTAGTAAGGTAGCCCCCGGGGAGCTGTTTTTT. Translated, it gives CASSKVAPGELFF.

The chain couples TRBV12-5 to TRBJ1-1; D not resolved. CDR3 size: 17 residues. The V end lost 0 bases, the J end lost 1 base, and 15 bases lay between the germline ends. Germline lookup yields CDR1 LGHNT and CDR2 FRNRAP. The CDR3 here is CASGLVHGVSANTEAFF. CDR3 sequence (DNA): TGTGCTAGTGGTTTGGTACACGGGGTTAGCGCGAACACTGAAGCTTTCTTT.

This chain uses TRBV19 with TRBJ2-1, with D perhaps matching TRBD2 (6 bases). V lost 4 bases and J lost 1, with 8 bases in between. The CDR3 extends over 14 amino acids. Germline V lookup: CDR1 LNHDA, CDR2 SQIVND (reference sequence). DNA for the CDR3: TGTGCCAGTAGTACCCGGGGGTCCTACAATGAGCAGTTCTTC. Translating it yields CASSTRGSYNEQFF.

The V gene is TRBV5-6, the J gene TRBJ1-5, with TRBD1 identical over 8 bases. The CDR3 runs to 18 residues. J gave up 0 bases and V 3 bases, and 11 bases lay outside the gene matches. Germline values: CDR1 SGHDT, CDR2 YYEEEE. In DNA form, the CDR3 reads TGTGCCAGCAGCTCCGGAGACAGGGGAGTTTATAGCAATCAGCCCCAGCATTTT. It encodes CASSSGDRGVYSNQPQHF.

The CDR3 bases are TGTGCCAGCAGCCCCAGTTTGCTCAGGGCCGAGCAGTACTTC. Translation gives CASSPSLLRAEQYF. This sequence joins TRBV7-9 and TRBJ2-7; possibly TRBD1 for D (5 bases). The CDR3 contains 14 residues. Per germline, CDR1 SEHNR and CDR2 FQNEAQ (reference sequence). Trimming pared 5 bases from V and 6 bases from J, leaving 17 bases between.

The chain uses TRBV24-1 and TRBJ2-1, with D hard to call. The V end was cut by 10 bases, the J end by 0 bases, with 9 bases between. Germline V gene data show CDR1 as KGHDR and CDR2 as SFDVKD. The CDR3 sequence is 13 residues long. This CDR3 reads CATSGLSYNEQFF. In nucleotides, the CDR3 is TGTGCCACGTCAGGTCTCTCCTACAATGAGCAGTTCTTC.

J is TRBJ1-4 and V is TRBV4-3, with D possibly being TRBD1 (6 bases). Germline V gene lookup returns CDR1 LGHNA and CDR2 YSLEER. The germline V and J ends were trimmed by 0 bases and 5 bases, with 13 bases remaining between them. This CDR3 spans 16 amino acids. CDR3 bases: TGCGCCAGCAGCCAAGAATGGGGGCGGGGGAATGAAAAACTGTTTTTT. Residues: CASSQEWGRGNEKLFF.

The V and J genes are TRBV12-3 or TRBV12-4 and TRBJ2-1; D remains ambiguous. The CDR3 covers 12 residues. Trimming left V 7 bases short and J 1 base short, with 5 bases between. CDR3 DNA sequence: TGTGCCAGCAAGACTTCCTACAATGAGCAGTTCTTC. Amino acid sequence: CASKTSYNEQFF.

The chain carries TRBV5-6 and TRBJ1-4, with 8 positions matching TRBD1. V lost 0 bases and J lost 8; bases outside the gene matches: 6. Germline CDR1 SGHDT, CDR2 YYEEEE. There are 15 residues in the CDR3. DNA for the CDR3: TGTGCCAGCAGCTTGGGAAGGACAGGGAACGAAAAACTGTTTTTT. Its translation is CASSLGRTGNEKLFF.

The rearrangement links TRBV5-1 to TRBJ2-7; 7 bases fit TRBD1. The CDR3 consists of 14 residues. Germline V lookup: CDR1 SGHRS, CDR2 YFSETQ. The ends lost 0 bases at V and 5 bases at J; junction bases unmatched: 5. The CDR3 DNA sequence: TGCGCCAGCAGCTTGGGTACAGGGGACCACGAGCAGTACTTC. Translation: CASSLGTGDHEQYF.

The gene calls are TRBV9 and TRBJ1-1; 7 bases line up with TRBD1. V dropped 3 bases and J dropped 8; count of bases not matched to a gene: 4. The length of the CDR3 is 12 residues. Germline loops: CDR1 SGDLS, CDR2 YYNGEE. The CDR3: CASSAGTAEAFF. The DNA for the CDR3 is TGTGCCAGCAGCGCCGGGACAGCCGAAGCTTTCTTT.

V and J are TRBV19 and TRBJ2-2; D is unresolved. Germline assignment: CDR1 LNHDA and CDR2 SQIVND (reference sequence). Trimming left V 4 bases short and J 4 bases short, with 16 bases between. This CDR3 comprises 16 residues. CDR3 DNA: TGTGCCAGTAGTACTTTAGAGGCTGCCGGCACCGGGGAGCTGTTTTTT. Translating it yields CASSTLEAAGTGELFF.

This sequence joins TRBV12-3 or TRBV12-4 and TRBJ1-1; perhaps TRBD1 as D (5 bases). Trimming removed 4 bases at V and 3 bases at J, with 6 bases between. The length of the CDR3 is 12 residues. In DNA form, the CDR3 reads TGTGCCAGCAGTTCAGGGTACACTGAAGCTTTCTTT. Protein product: CASSSGYTEAFF.

The chain has TRBV7-2 and TRBJ2-3; the match to TRBD2 covers 10 bases. The CDR3 extends over 17 amino acids. From germline, CDR1 is SGHTA and CDR2 FQGNSA. V was pared by 4 bases and J by 2 bases, with 9 bases of the junction left unmatched. The CDR3 DNA follows: TGTGCCAGCAGCTCCCGGCGGACTAGCGGAAACACAGATACGCAGTATTTT. Amino acids: CASSSRRTSGNTDTQYF.

V usage is TRBV10-3 and J usage is TRBJ1-6, with D possibly TRBD1 on 5 matching bases. This CDR3 spans 14 amino acids. V lost 5 bases and J 10 bases, leaving 15 bases between the germline ends. Germline V gene lookup returns CDR1 ENHRY and CDR2 SYGVKD. The chain's CDR3 is CAISPPGIGSPLHF. Here the CDR3 DNA reads TGTGCCATCAGTCCCCCAGGGATAGGCTCACCCCTCCACTTT.

The sample holds one count of this clone. The gene calls are TRBV3-1 (or the pseudogene TRBV3-2) and TRBJ1-4; D might be TRBD1 (5 bases). The CDR3 is made up of 14 amino acids. V lost 1 base, J lost 10 bases, and 13 bases lay in between. Germline CDR1 reads LGHDT; CDR2 reads YNNKEL (reference sequence). CDR3 in amino acids: CASSQGRGERKLFF. CDR3 sequence (DNA): TGTGCCAGCAGCCAAGGACGGGGGGAACGAAAACTGTTTTTT.

This clone came up once. The chain carries TRBV5-1 and TRBJ2-3; the match to TRBD1 covers 7 bases. The CDR3 runs 16 residues. V lost 10 bases and J lost 4; bases outside the gene matches: 18. Germline CDR1 reads SGHRS; CDR2 reads YFSETQ. CDR3 protein: CAAREGAHISADTQYF. In nucleotides, the CDR3 is TGCGCCGCCCGAGAGGGGGCGCATATATCGGCAGATACGCAGTATTTT.

The chain links TRBV7-9 to TRBJ1-1; TRBD1 matches 8 bases. V dropped 8 bases and J dropped 0; count of bases not matched to a gene: 11. Per germline, CDR1 SEHNR and CDR2 FQNEAQ (reference sequence). CDR3 length equals 16 residues. The CDR3 region has the DNA TGTGCCAGCGGAATTACGACAGGGGTGATGAACACTGAAGCTTTCTTT. It yields the protein CASGITTGVMNTEAFF.

The chain combines TRBV14 with TRBJ2-1; 7 positions match TRBD2. This CDR3 is 16 amino acids long. The trim removed 5 bases at V and 3 bases at J, leaving 10 bases unmatched. Germline CDR1 reads SGHDN; CDR2 reads FVKESK. As DNA, the CDR3 is TGTGCCAGCAGCGAACTTATCGCGGGAGACTACAATGAGCAGTTCTTC. It specifies CASSELIAGDYNEQFF.

A remark on this clone: A junction boundary mismatches the germline segment, possibly from a read error. CDR3 nucleotide sequence: TGTGCCTGGAGTGTACCCGGCGTTAGCTCTAGAAACACCATATATTTT. Its translation is CAWSVPGVSSRNTIYF. This chain joins TRBV30 and TRBJ1-3; D is ambiguous. The CDR3 has 16 residues. The V gene's germline CDR1 is GTSNPN and CDR2 SVGIG (reference sequence).

The chain couples TRBV15 to TRBJ2-3; 9 bases fit TRBD2. Trimming removed 0 bases from V and 4 bases from J; junction bases left unmatched: 8. Germline CDR1 and CDR2: LNHNV and YYDKDF (reference sequence). This CDR3 region has 17 residues. The CDR3 coding sequence is TGTGCCACCAGCAGAGATCCAGGGCGGGGGGGCCCAGATACGCAGTATTTT. Translation: CATSRDPGRGGPDTQYF.

The chain carries TRBV10-3 and TRBJ1-1, with 8 bases aligning to TRBD1. There are 16 residues in the CDR3. The germline CDR1 and CDR2 sequences are ENHRY and SYGVKD. V lost 2 bases, J lost 1 base, and 6 bases stayed unmatched. The CDR3 region has the DNA TGTGCCATCAGTGAGGACAGGGGATCGTCGAACACTGAAGCTTTCTTT. This translates into CAISEDRGSSNTEAFF.